Listed below are T cell receptor beta chains from one sample, sequenced in a study of cytomegalovirus exposure and HLA in healthy donors. TCRdb's copy holds only in-frame clones and misses some; the assay was immunoSEQ multiplex PCR. The specimen's table records roughly 75,000 clones. Sequenced material: PBMCs. The receptors derive from a man aged 40-50 years in good health and CMV-seronegative. Both conserved end residues are part of each CDR3. Fields, in order: V gene, J gene, D gene, CDR3 length, CDR3 protein, CDR3 DNA. A D gene is named only where the DNA matches it firmly.

v_gene: TRBV6-5
j_gene: TRBJ1-5
d_gene: TRBD1
len: 13
CDR3aa: CASRDRGGQPQHF
CDR3nt: TGTGCCAGCAGAGACAGGGGGGGTCAGCCCCAGCATTTT

v_gene: TRBV2
j_gene: TRBJ2-5
d_gene: TRBD1
len: 15
CDR3aa: CASRAQGAGGETQYF
CDR3nt: TGTGCCAGCAGAGCTCAGGGGGCTGGGGGGGAGACCCAGTACTTC

v_gene: TRBV30
j_gene: TRBJ2-2
d_gene: TRBD1
len: 13
CDR3aa: CAWRTGDTGELFF
CDR3nt: TGTGCCTGGAGAACAGGGGACACCGGGGAGCTGTTTTTT

v_gene: TRBV4-3
j_gene: TRBJ2-1
d_gene: -
len: 16
CDR3aa: CASSQDMDSSYNEQFF
CDR3nt: TGCGCCAGCAGCCAAGATATGGACAGCTCCTACAATGAGCAGTTCTTC

v_gene: TRBV15
j_gene: TRBJ2-7
d_gene: -
len: 15
CDR3aa: CATSRRDIGSYEQYF
CDR3nt: TGTGCCACCAGCAGGCGGGATATTGGATCCTACGAGCAGTACTTC

v_gene: TRBV28
j_gene: TRBJ1-2
d_gene: -
len: 12
CDR3aa: CASHRTAWGYTF
CDR3nt: TGTGCCAGCCACAGGACGGCATGGGGCTACACCTTC

v_gene: TRBV10-3
j_gene: TRBJ2-3
d_gene: -
len: 14
CDR3aa: CAISGQGMGDTQYF
CDR3nt: TGTGCCATCAGTGGGCAGGGGATGGGGGATACGCAGTATTTT

v_gene: TRBV5-1
j_gene: TRBJ2-7
d_gene: TRBD2
len: 18
CDR3aa: CASSGGLAGGPSSYEQYF
CDR3nt: TGCGCCAGCAGCGGGGGACTAGCGGGAGGACCAAGCTCCTACGAGCAGTACTTC

v_gene: TRBV6-1
j_gene: TRBJ1-4
d_gene: -
len: 16
CDR3aa: CASSELFWQVNEKLFF
CDR3nt: TGTGCCAGCAGTGAATTATTTTGGCAGGTGAATGAAAAACTGTTTTTT

v_gene: TRBV4-2
j_gene: TRBJ1-4
d_gene: -
len: 15
CDR3aa: CASSQERGTGEKLFF
CDR3nt: TGTGCCAGCAGCCAAGAAAGGGGGACGGGTGAAAAACTGTTTTTT

v_gene: TRBV28
j_gene: TRBJ1-4
d_gene: -
len: 14
CDR3aa: CASSLEGILEKLFF
CDR3nt: TGTGCCAGCAGTTTAGAGGGAATCCTCGAAAAACTGTTTTTT

v_gene: TRBV27
j_gene: TRBJ2-7
d_gene: -
len: 12
CDR3aa: CASGRGMYEQYF
CDR3nt: TGTGCCAGCGGGCGAGGGATGTACGAGCAGTACTTC

v_gene: TRBV2
j_gene: TRBJ1-4
d_gene: TRBD1
len: 16
CDR3aa: CASSLRTGGRGEKLFF
CDR3nt: TGTGCCAGCAGTTTAAGGACAGGGGGCAGGGGTGAAAAACTGTTTTTT

v_gene: TRBV15
j_gene: TRBJ2-1
d_gene: -
len: 13
CDR3aa: CATSPRAYNEQFF
CDR3nt: TGTGCCACCTCTCCTCGTGCCTACAATGAGCAGTTCTTC

v_gene: TRBV7-8
j_gene: TRBJ2-2
d_gene: -
len: 14
CDR3aa: CASSSLGIAGELFF
CDR3nt: TGTGCCAGCAGCTCCCTCGGTATTGCCGGGGAGCTGTTTTTT